This T cell receptor beta chain was documented in a study of blood T cell repertoires in COVID-19. Across the study: The samples span acute and convalescent COVID-19 from the United States, Italy and Spain. T cells, B-cell-depleted T cells, or PBMCs supplied cDNA or gDNA.

Per the authors' pipeline: For nucleated cells, counts were estimated from reference gene primer amplification. This table comes from immunoSEQ multiplex PCR, and its TCRdb copy is limited to in-frame clones, with some not included. The DNA was the basis for D and trimming; V, J and clone size are from that table. The sample records about 140,000 clones, approximately 84% being singletons. The sequenced sample consisted of peripheral blood. This sequence was found in a woman aged 55-69 years with acute or convalescent COVID-19.

CDR3 in amino acids: CATQDWGGSYNEQFF. The DNA of the CDR3 is TGTGCCACCCAGGACTGGGGGGGCTCCTACAATGAGCAGTTCTTC. The V call is TRBV28, the J call TRBJ2-1; 7 nucleotides align to TRBD2. V lost 10 bases to trimming and J lost 0 bases; unmatched junction nucleotides: 9. This CDR3 is built from 15 residues. Germline V gene data show CDR1 as MDHEN and CDR2 as SYDVKM.